A single sample gave rise to the 24 T cell receptor beta chains below, sequenced in a study of control samples from healthy donors and cancer patients. Produced via immunoSEQ multiplex PCR; TCRdb's table is partial and in-frame only. The data show roughly 90,000 clones, with 93% seen just once and roughly 1.5% held by the top ten. The sequenced sample consisted of blood. The receptors stem from a woman in her twenties or thirties in good health.

V and J are TRBV7-3 and TRBJ2-1, with D tentatively TRBD1 (6 bases). Germline CDR1 SGHTA, CDR2 FQGTGA. V lost 0 bases and J lost 10, with 16 bases in between. The CDR3 covers 15 residues. CDR3 region: CASSLTKTTRGEQFF. The CDR3, as DNA: TGTGCCAGCAGCTTAACGAAAACTACTAGGGGGGAGCAGTTCTTC.

The rearrangement joins TRBV5-1 to TRBJ2-1, with TRBD2 identical over 14 bases. V was pared by 4 bases and J by 4 bases, with 4 bases of the junction left unmatched. The CDR3 runs to 16 residues. Germline CDR1 SGHRS, CDR2 YFSETQ. CDR3 protein: CASSPRLAGGYNEQFF. The CDR3 region has the DNA TGCGCCAGCAGCCCAAGACTAGCGGGGGGGTACAATGAGCAGTTCTTC.

This chain links TRBV30 with TRBJ2-2; D perhaps matches TRBD1 (6 bases). Per germline, CDR1 GTSNPN and CDR2 SVGIG (reference sequence). The length of the CDR3 is 16 residues. Trimming shortened V by 0 bases and J by 3 bases, and 14 bases separated the two germline ends. The CDR3 loop is CAWSVVGTPHTGELFF. The CDR3 coding sequence is TGTGCCTGGAGTGTTGTGGGGACACCTCACACCGGGGAGCTGTTTTTT.

The CDR3 reads CATSRAGTGSYEQYF. The CDR3 nucleotides read TGTGCCACCAGCAGAGCTGGGACAGGGTCCTACGAGCAGTACTTC. This rearrangement joins TRBV15 to TRBJ2-7, with 9 bases lining up with TRBD1. Per the germline V gene, CDR1 is LNHNV and CDR2 is YYDKDF (reference sequence). The CDR3 has 15 amino acids. The V and J ends lost 1 base and 1 base, in that order; junction bases with no gene match: 2.

The V gene is TRBV4-2, the J gene TRBJ2-1, with 9 bases matching TRBD2. Trimming took 2 bases from V and 0 from J; bases not matched to a gene: 5. The CDR3 is 17 residues long. Germline V CDR1 and CDR2: LGHNA, YNFKEQ. CDR3: CASSQSSGELSYNEQFF. For the CDR3, the DNA is TGTGCCAGCAGCCAATCTAGCGGGGAGCTCTCCTACAATGAGCAGTTCTTC.

V usage is TRBV9 and J usage is TRBJ1-2; no clear D gene. Trimming shortened V by 1 base and J by 7 bases, and 8 bases separated the two germline ends. The germline CDR1 and CDR2 sequences are SGDLS and YYNGEE. The CDR3 runs to 12 residues. The CDR3 reads CASSVTGGGYTF. The CDR3 DNA reads as TGTGCCAGCAGCGTAACCGGTGGTGGCTACACCTTC.

This clone occurred once. V usage is TRBV7-9 and J usage is TRBJ2-6; TRBD1 agrees at 8 bases. After removal of 5 bases from V and 4 bases from J, the junction contained 4 bases not matched to a gene. This CDR3 is 15 amino acids long. Germline lookup yields CDR1 SEHNR and CDR2 FQNEAQ (reference sequence). CDR3 sequence reads: CASSPGGSGANVLTF. The CDR3 DNA sequence: TGTGCCAGCAGCCCAGGGGGCTCCGGGGCCAACGTCCTGACTTTC.

This clone showed up just once. V is TRBV19 and J is TRBJ1-1, with a possible D match to TRBD1 (5 bases). The CDR3 loop spans 13 amino acids. V dropped 2 bases and J dropped 7 bases, with 11 bases sitting between them. The germline V gene has CDR1 LNHDA and CDR2 SQIVND (reference sequence). As DNA, the CDR3 is TGTGCCAGTAGTATACAGGGCTTTAGTGAAGCTTTCTTT. This sequence encodes CASSIQGFSEAFF.

The chain joins TRBV28 to TRBJ1-4; no firm D call. V was trimmed by 11 bases and J by 7 bases, leaving 23 bases between them. This CDR3 spans 15 amino acids. Germline CDR1 and CDR2: MDHEN and SYDVKM. The CDR3 DNA is TGTGCCCACAGCGGCCAAGCAGATGGGGTTGAAAAACTGTTTTTT. This sequence encodes CAHSGQADGVEKLFF.

Turning to this clone: One end of the junction does not line up with germline, which may come from a read error. The rearrangement uses TRBV24-1 and TRBJ1-1, with D perhaps matching TRBD1 (5 bases). CDR3 size: 12 residues. Germline V gene sequence: CDR1 KGHDR, CDR2 SFDVKD. The CDR3 sequence is CATPPGNAEAFF. CDR3 in DNA: TGTGCCACCCCTCCAGGGAACGCTGAAGCTTTCTTT.

The rearrangement uses TRBV27 and TRBJ1-5; TRBD1 aligns across 8 bases. CDR3 length: 15 residues. CDR1 is MNHEY, CDR2 SMNVEV, per germline (reference sequence). After removal of 3 bases from V and 3 bases from J, the junction contained 4 bases not matched to a gene. The CDR3 DNA reads TGTGCCAGCAGTTTTGGCAGGGGGCTCAATCAGCCCCAGCATTTT. Translated: CASSFGRGLNQPQHF.

CDR3 sequence (DNA): TGTGCCAGCAGTTCACCCAGGGGGCTCAGTAATCAGCCCCAGCATTTT. Its translation is CASSSPRGLSNQPQHF. The V call is TRBV6-6, the J call TRBJ1-5, with 8 bases lining up with TRBD1. The trim removed 4 bases at V and 4 bases at J, leaving 9 bases unmatched. This CDR3 is 16 amino acids long. Germline values: CDR1 MNHNY, CDR2 SVGAGI (reference sequence).

The rearrangement uses TRBV6-6 and TRBJ2-5; D remains ambiguous. Germline-derived CDR1 and CDR2 are MNHNY and SVGAGI (reference sequence). CDR3 length: 11 amino acids. V was pared by 1 base and J by 4 bases, with 1 base between. The CDR3 region has the DNA TGTGCCAGCAGTTACTTAGAGACCCAGTACTTC. This gives the protein CASSYLETQYF.

The rearrangement uses TRBV5-5 and TRBJ2-1, with D uncertain. Germline values: CDR1 SGHKS, CDR2 YYEKEE (reference sequence). The germline V and J ends were trimmed by 3 bases and 3 bases, with 7 bases remaining between them. This CDR3 spans 13 amino acids. CDR3 sequence reads: CASSSTGYNEQFF. Written as DNA, the CDR3 is TGTGCCAGCAGCTCGACTGGCTACAATGAGCAGTTCTTC.

The V and J genes are TRBV9 and TRBJ2-2; TRBD1 matches 8 bases. The length of the CDR3 is 14 residues. Germline V CDR1 and CDR2: SGDLS, YYNGEE. J was trimmed by 1 base and V by 6 bases; bases with no gene match: 2. The CDR3 loop is CASKTGENTGELFF. The CDR3 DNA reads as TGTGCCAGCAAGACAGGGGAGAACACCGGGGAGCTGTTTTTT.

The V gene is TRBV19, the J gene TRBJ1-1, with a possible D match to TRBD1 (5 bases). The CDR3 consists of 14 residues. Germline V gives CDR1 LNHDA, CDR2 SQIVND (reference sequence). With 3 bases removed from V and 4 bases from J, the gap between germline ends came to 12 bases. CDR3 protein: CASSIPQGGTEAFF. The CDR3 DNA reads TGTGCCAGTAGTATCCCGCAGGGTGGCACTGAAGCTTTCTTT.

The chain joins TRBV7-9 to TRBJ1-4; 8 bases map to TRBD1. Losses at the gene ends were 5 bases for V and 8 bases for J; bases not matched to a gene: 7. The CDR3 has 14 residues. Germline CDR1 and CDR2: SEHNR and FQNEAQ (reference sequence). The CDR3 loop is CASSATGEHEKLFF. The DNA of the CDR3 is TGTGCCAGCAGCGCGACAGGGGAGCACGAAAAACTGTTTTTT.

V is TRBV5-1 and J is TRBJ1-6; D is perhaps TRBD1 (5 bases). This CDR3 is built from 14 residues. The V gene lost 0 bases and the J gene lost 7 bases, with 8 bases spanning the gap. The germline V gene encodes CDR1 SGHRS and CDR2 YFSETQ. The CDR3 DNA reads as TGCGCCAGCAGCTTGGTGGGGGTGAATTCACCCCTCCACTTT. Translated, it gives CASSLVGVNSPLHF.

The V gene is TRBV7-8, the J gene TRBJ2-6; D is ambiguous. The ends were cut back, 7 bases at V and 0 bases at J, with 7 bases in the middle. Germline V CDR1 and CDR2: SGHVS, FQNEAQ. The CDR3 sequence is 14 residues long. The CDR3 protein is CASIGLSGANVLTF. CDR3 in DNA: TGTGCCAGCATAGGTCTCTCTGGGGCCAACGTCCTGACTTTC.

This clone was recorded once. The chain uses TRBV28 and TRBJ1-1; D perhaps matches TRBD1 (5 bases). This CDR3 has 14 amino acids. Germline assignment: CDR1 MDHEN and CDR2 SYDVKM. V lost 2 bases, J lost 1 base, and 8 bases lay in between. The DNA for the CDR3 is TGTGCCAGCAGTTTACGAGGGGCGAACACTGAAGCTTTCTTT. Translated, it gives CASSLRGANTEAFF.

V gene TRBV24-1 combines with J gene TRBJ2-3, with D hard to call. Germline V gene lookup returns CDR1 KGHDR and CDR2 SFDVKD. Trimming took 7 bases from V and 6 from J, leaving 13 bases between them. This CDR3 spans 13 amino acids. CDR3 amino acids: CATSPTGRDTQYF. Here the CDR3 DNA reads TGTGCCACCAGCCCAACCGGGCGGGATACGCAGTATTTT.

The V gene is TRBV28, the J gene TRBJ1-4, with D possibly TRBD1 on 5 matching bases. Per the germline V gene, CDR1 is MDHEN and CDR2 is SYDVKM. This CDR3 is built from 12 residues. Trimming took off 2 bases at V and 11 bases at J, with 9 bases between the two ends. Written as DNA, the CDR3 is TGTGCCAGCAGTTTAGGACATGCGAAACTGTTTTTT. Translation gives CASSLGHAKLFF.

V is TRBV9 and J is TRBJ2-1; 10 bases line up with TRBD2. V was clipped by 0 bases and J by 5 bases; unmatched bases: 2. Germline CDR1 reads SGDLS; CDR2 reads YYNGEE. There are 15 residues in the CDR3. CDR3 bases: TGTGCCAGCAGCGTAGCCAGCGGGGGGGACAATGAGCAGTTCTTC. This gives the protein CASSVASGGDNEQFF.

The chain links TRBV2 to TRBJ1-1; D is unresolved. V lost 5 bases, J lost 3 bases, and 13 bases lay in between. There are 14 residues in the CDR3. CDR1 and CDR2 from the germline V gene are SNHLY and FYNNEI. The CDR3, as DNA: TGTGCCAGCAGTAGGCTTGAGGCGGACACTGAAGCTTTCTTT. It yields the protein CASSRLEADTEAFF.